The 22 T cell receptor beta chains below were found in one sample sequenced in a study of T cells after yellow fever vaccination. TCRdb analysed the 5' RACE reads with MiXCR anew, one entry per CDR3 protein. The sample carries about 580,000 distinct CDR3 sequences, roughly a sixth recorded once. The material was PBMCs, obtained more than 4 days after the first yellow fever vaccination. These receptors were taken from a man between 18 and 29 years old who received the YFV17D yellow fever vaccine.

The CDR3 coding sequence is TGTGCCACCAGTGACGCGTTGGGCGGGGAGCTGTTTTTT. As protein: CATSDALGGELFF. The chain is built from TRBV24-1 and TRBJ2-2; D unresolved. The CDR3 totals 13 residues. Looked up from germline, CDR1 is KGHDR and CDR2 is SFDVKD. Trimming stripped 4 bases from V and 7 bases from J, with 9 bases between.

This sequence joins TRBV6-2 or TRBV6-3 and TRBJ2-4; TRBD1 matches at 12 bases. The CDR3 length is 12 residues. CDR1 and CDR2 (germline): MNHEY, SVGEGT. J lost 15 bases, V lost 6 bases, and 6 bases had no gene match. In DNA form, the CDR3 reads TGTGCCAGCAGAAGGGACAGGGGGCCGACGTACTTC. Protein: CASRRDRGPTYF.

The gene calls are TRBV5-1 and TRBJ2-2, with 11 nucleotides matching TRBD2. This CDR3 region has 16 residues. The V and J ends lost 4 bases and 1 base, in that order; junction bases with no gene match: 3. From germline, CDR1 is SGHRS and CDR2 YFSETQ. The DNA for the CDR3 is TGCGCCAGCAGCCACGGACTAGCGGGGAACACCGGGGAGCTGTTTTTT. This gives the protein CASSHGLAGNTGELFF.

This clonotype was seen more than once but under ten times. The rearrangement joins TRBV4-1 to TRBJ2-7, with D tentatively TRBD1 (6 bases). The CDR3 sequence is 15 residues long. V gave up 6 bases and J gave up 1 base, with 16 bases separating them. Per germline, CDR1 MGHRA and CDR2 YSYEKL. CDR3 sequence (DNA): TGCGCCAGCAGAATGGGGACACAAGGTTCCTACGAGCAGTACTTC. It yields the protein CASRMGTQGSYEQYF.

This clonotype appeared many times. This sequence joins TRBV24-1 and TRBJ1-6, with D possibly matching TRBD1 (5 bases). Germline values: CDR1 KGHDR, CDR2 SFDVKD. V dropped 8 bases and J dropped 7 bases, with 14 bases sitting between them. CDR3 length: 14 amino acids. In DNA, the CDR3 is TGTGCCACCACGGGGGACTTCGAGAATTCACCCCTCCACTTT. The encoded protein is CATTGDFENSPLHF.

This clonotype was counted between two and nine times. V and J are TRBV7-3 and TRBJ2-7; D not certain. V shed 6 bases and J shed 0 bases, with 15 bases lying between them. The CDR3 consists of 15 residues. The germline CDR1 and CDR2 sequences are SGHTA and FQGTGA. The CDR3 region is CASSPDPQSSYEQYF. CDR3 nucleotide sequence: TGTGCCAGCAGTCCGGACCCTCAGAGCTCCTACGAGCAGTACTTC.

The chain combines TRBV6-1 with TRBJ2-1; D may be TRBD1 or TRBD2 (6 bases each). This CDR3 has 14 amino acids. Germline V gives CDR1 MNHNS, CDR2 SASEGT. Between the trimmed V and J ends, which lost 8 bases and 7 bases, there was a span of 18 bases. CDR3 coding DNA: TGTGCCAGCGGCGTATCGGGGGCGATGAATGAGCAGTTCTTC. Translated, it gives CASGVSGAMNEQFF.

The gene calls are TRBV6-2 or TRBV6-3 and TRBJ2-5; D possibly uses TRBD1 or TRBD2 (5 bases each). Germline CDR1 MNHEY, CDR2 SVGEGT. V lost 7 bases and J lost 4, with 10 bases in between. The CDR3 sequence is 12 residues long. The CDR3 sequence: CASTLRGETQYF. The CDR3 coding sequence is TGTGCCAGCACGCTGAGGGGAGAGACCCAGTACTTC.

A few counts support this clonotype. V usage is TRBV11-2 and J usage is TRBJ2-5; 9 bases agree with TRBD2. This CDR3 comprises 19 residues. Trimming took 1 base from V and 5 from J; bases not matched to a gene: 17. Germline V gene sequence: CDR1 SGHAT, CDR2 FQNNGV. The CDR3 is CASSLGVRGTSLIKETQYF. CDR3 in DNA: TGTGCCAGCAGCTTAGGGGTGCGGGGGACTAGCTTGATCAAGGAGACCCAGTACTTC.

The chain recombines TRBV20-1 with TRBJ2-5; no clear D. CDR3 size: 12 residues. Germline V gene data show CDR1 as DFQATT and CDR2 as SNEGSKA (reference sequence). V lost 2 bases and J 5 bases, leaving 9 bases between the germline ends. In DNA form, the CDR3 reads TGCAGTGCTAGATCCGTGGCGGAGACCCAGTACTTC. Amino acids: CSARSVAETQYF.

The CDR3 DNA follows: TGTGCCAGCAGCTTGCTAGCGGGGGGAGCCTACGAGCAGTACGTC. Its translation: CASSLLAGGAYEQYV. V and J are TRBV7-9 and TRBJ2-7; 11 nucleotides match TRBD2. This CDR3 contains 15 residues. V gave up 3 bases and J gave up 2 bases; unmatched junction bases: 3. The germline gives CDR1 SEHNR, CDR2 FQNEAQ (reference sequence).

The V gene is TRBV4-1, the J gene TRBJ1-1; TRBD1 aligns across 9 bases. CDR3 length: 16 residues. From germline, CDR1 is MGHRA and CDR2 YSYEKL. J was trimmed by 0 bases and V by 0 bases; bases with no gene match: 2. CDR3 protein: CASSQETGGLNTEAFF. CDR3 sequence (DNA): TGCGCCAGCAGCCAAGAGACAGGGGGTTTGAACACTGAAGCTTTCTTT.

The gene calls are TRBV6-4 and TRBJ2-1, with TRBD2 matching 9 bases. Germline CDR1 MRHNA, CDR2 SNTAGT. J gave up 3 bases and V 4 bases, and 1 base lay outside the gene matches. This CDR3 has 14 residues. CDR3 protein: CASSASGDYNEQFF. CDR3 in DNA: TGTGCCAGCAGTGCTAGCGGGGACTACAATGAGCAGTTCTTC.

This clonotype occurred a few times. The V call is TRBV4-2, the J call TRBJ1-1; perhaps TRBD1 as D (6 bases). The germline CDR1 and CDR2 sequences are LGHNA and YNFKEQ. The CDR3 covers 16 residues. The V gene lost 0 bases and the J gene lost 0 bases, with 11 bases spanning the gap. CDR3 bases: TGTGCCAGCAGCCAAGACAGGGGCCAGATGAACACTGAAGCTTTCTTT. It is translated as CASSQDRGQMNTEAFF.

This clonotype was observed a few times. The rearrangement links TRBV7-8 to TRBJ2-1; tentative D call: TRBD2 (5 bases). V lost 2 bases and J lost 0, with 8 bases in between. The CDR3 spans 15 residues. Germline assignment: CDR1 SGHVS and CDR2 FQNEAQ. CDR3 region: CASSLSRGSYNEQFF. The CDR3, as DNA: TGTGCCAGCAGCTTAAGCCGGGGCTCCTACAATGAGCAGTTCTTC.

The chain uses TRBV5-1 and TRBJ2-2; TRBD2 matches at 9 bases. The V segment lost 4 bases and the J segment 6 bases; nucleotides outside the gene matches: 7. Germline V gives CDR1 SGHRS, CDR2 YFSETQ. The CDR3 spans 15 residues. This CDR3 reads CASSAGGLRPGELFF. The CDR3 DNA is TGCGCCAGCAGCGCGGGGGGGCTCAGGCCCGGGGAGCTGTTTTTT.

The chain recombines TRBV6-5 with TRBJ2-3; TRBD2 agrees at 8 bases. With V trimmed by 0 bases and J by 5 bases, 7 bases remained unmatched. Germline-derived CDR1 and CDR2 are MNHEY and SVGAGI. The CDR3 totals 16 residues. The CDR3 DNA follows: TGTGCCAGCAGTTACTCGACCGGGGGGGCGAGAGATACGCAGTATTTT. This translates into CASSYSTGGARDTQYF.

This clonotype came up a few times. V usage is TRBV20-1 and J usage is TRBJ2-7, with D uncertain. Trimming removed 0 bases at V and 4 bases at J, with 4 bases between. The CDR3 totals 11 residues. The germline CDR1 and CDR2 sequences are DFQATT and SNEGSKA (reference sequence). The CDR3 DNA reads TGCAGTGCTAGAGAGGAATACGAGCAGTACTTC. It yields the protein CSAREEYEQYF.

This clonotype was picked up a small number of times. An end of the junction does not agree with germline; a read error may underlie this. J is TRBJ1-1 and V is TRBV20-1; maybe TRBD1 (5 bases). The CDR3 consists of 14 residues. Germline V gene data show CDR1 as DFQATT and CDR2 as SNEGSKA (reference sequence). The CDR3 DNA follows: TGCAGTGCCAGAGTTTGGGGGGAGAACACTGAAGCTTTCTTT. It translates to CSARVWGENTEAFF.

In this sample, this clonotype turned up a few times. The chain couples TRBV2 to TRBJ2-3; perhaps TRBD2 as D (6 bases). Germline CDR1 SNHLY, CDR2 FYNNEI. V was cut by 7 bases and J by 1 base, with 12 bases left in between. The CDR3 length is 14 residues. The CDR3: CASKSGVRTDTQYF. CDR3 DNA sequence: TGTGCCAGCAAATCGGGGGTCCGCACAGATACGCAGTATTTT.

V and J are TRBV6-1 and TRBJ1-5, with D perhaps matching TRBD1 (6 bases). Between the trimmed V and J ends, which lost 6 bases and 1 base, there was a span of 19 bases. Per germline, CDR1 MNHNS and CDR2 SASEGT. The CDR3 runs 17 residues. The CDR3 region is CASRPDTGRLSNQPQHF. The DNA of the CDR3 is TGTGCCAGCAGACCCGATACAGGGAGATTGAGCAATCAGCCCCAGCATTTT.

The V call is TRBV6-5, the J call TRBJ1-1; no clear D gene. Germline assignment: CDR1 MNHEY and CDR2 SVGAGI. V was clipped by 2 bases and J by 0 bases, with 7 bases between them. This CDR3 contains 14 residues. CDR3 loop: CASSYTYLNTEAFF. The CDR3 bases are TGTGCCAGCAGTTACACCTACTTGAACACTGAAGCTTTCTTT.